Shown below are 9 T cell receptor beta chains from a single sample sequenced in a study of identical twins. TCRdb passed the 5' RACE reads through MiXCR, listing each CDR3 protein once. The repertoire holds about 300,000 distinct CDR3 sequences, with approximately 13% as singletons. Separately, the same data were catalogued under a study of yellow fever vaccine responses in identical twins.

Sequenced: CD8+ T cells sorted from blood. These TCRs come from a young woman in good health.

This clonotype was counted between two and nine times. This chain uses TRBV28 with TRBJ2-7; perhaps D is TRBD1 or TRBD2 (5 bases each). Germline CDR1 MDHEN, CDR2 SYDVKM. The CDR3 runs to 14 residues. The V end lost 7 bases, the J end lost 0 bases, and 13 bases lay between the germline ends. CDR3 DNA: TGTGCCAGCACCTCCCTGGGGGACTCCTACGAGCAGTACGTC. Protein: CASTSLGDSYEQYV.

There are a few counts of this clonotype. CDR3 sequence: CASSQDLIESYEQYV. CDR3 bases: TGCGCCAGCAGCCAAGATTTGATAGAAAGCTACGAGCAGTACGTC. The chain combines TRBV4-1 with TRBJ2-7; D is uncertain. The CDR3 has 15 residues. Trimming left V 0 bases short and J 3 bases short, with 12 bases between. Germline lookup yields CDR1 MGHRA and CDR2 YSYEKL.

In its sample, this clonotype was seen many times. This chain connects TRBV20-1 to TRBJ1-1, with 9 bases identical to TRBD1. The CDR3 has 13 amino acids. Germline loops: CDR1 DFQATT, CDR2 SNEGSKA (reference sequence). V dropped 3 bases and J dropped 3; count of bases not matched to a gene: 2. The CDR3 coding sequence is TGCAGTGCTAGCGGACAGGGGTACACTGAAGCTTTCTTT. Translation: CSASGQGYTEAFF.

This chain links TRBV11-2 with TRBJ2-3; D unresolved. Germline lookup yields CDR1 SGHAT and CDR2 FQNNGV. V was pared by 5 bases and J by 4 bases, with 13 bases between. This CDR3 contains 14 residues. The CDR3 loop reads CASSPDLAADTQYF. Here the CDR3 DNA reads TGTGCCAGCAGCCCTGACTTGGCGGCAGATACGCAGTATTTT.

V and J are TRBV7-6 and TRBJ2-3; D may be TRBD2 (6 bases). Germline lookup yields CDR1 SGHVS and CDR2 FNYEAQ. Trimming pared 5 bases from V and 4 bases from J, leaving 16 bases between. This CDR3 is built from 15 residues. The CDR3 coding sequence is TGTGCCAGCAGCCCCCTCGGGGGTTACTCAGATACGCAGTATTTT. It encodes CASSPLGGYSDTQYF.

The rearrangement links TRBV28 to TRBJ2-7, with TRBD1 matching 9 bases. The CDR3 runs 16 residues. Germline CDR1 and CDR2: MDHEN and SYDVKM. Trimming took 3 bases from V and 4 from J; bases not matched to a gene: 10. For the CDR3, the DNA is TGTGCCAGCAGTTTCCGGACAGGGGCCGATCTGTACGAGCAGTACTTC. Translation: CASSFRTGADLYEQYF.

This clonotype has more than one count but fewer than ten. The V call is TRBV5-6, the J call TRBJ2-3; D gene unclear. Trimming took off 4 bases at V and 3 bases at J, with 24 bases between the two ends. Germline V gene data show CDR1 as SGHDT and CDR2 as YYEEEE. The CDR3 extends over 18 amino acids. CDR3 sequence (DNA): TGTGCCAGCAGCCACACCGGCTGGTCCAGTCTACGGACAGATACGCAGTATTTT. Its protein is CASSHTGWSSLRTDTQYF.

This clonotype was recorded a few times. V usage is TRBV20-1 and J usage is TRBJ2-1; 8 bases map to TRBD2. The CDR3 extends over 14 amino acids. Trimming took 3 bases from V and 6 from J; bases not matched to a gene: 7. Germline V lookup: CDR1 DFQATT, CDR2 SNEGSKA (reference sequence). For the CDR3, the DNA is TGCAGTGCTAGCGGGAGGGTTTTACGCAATGAGCAGTTCTTC. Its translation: CSASGRVLRNEQFF.

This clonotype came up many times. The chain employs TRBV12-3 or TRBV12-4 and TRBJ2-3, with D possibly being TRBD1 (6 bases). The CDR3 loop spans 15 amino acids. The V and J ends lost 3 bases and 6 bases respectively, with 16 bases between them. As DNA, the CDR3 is TGTGCCAGCAGTTTGACTCCGACAGGCCCCGATACGCAGTATTTT. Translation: CASSLTPTGPDTQYF.